The clone carrying this TCR beta chain came up a few times. A library of TCRbeta sequences, prepared with unique molecular identifiers, was generated. TCRdb itself ran the PCR reads through MiXCR, one entry per CDR3 protein. The sample consists of approximately 510,000 distinct CDR3 sequences, approximately 16% of them appearing once. The CDR3 consists of 15 residues. CDR1 MGHRA and CDR2 YSYEKL come from the germline V gene. V trimming: 0 bases; J trimming: 6 bases; junction bases outside the gene matches: 6. The sample is drawn from a study of T-cell reconstitution after alpha-beta-depleted transplantation in children.

The source of this sequence is a human donor who donated a stem cell graft to a child with acute lymphoblastic leukemia. The sequencing here drew on PBMCs from the stem cell graft donor, taken from the stem cell graft. The chain carries TRBV4-1 and TRBJ2-7; TRBD1 matches at 9 bases. In DNA, the CDR3 is TGCGCCAGCAGCCAAGAGTCCGGGACAGGGCCCGAGCAGTACTTC. It translates to CASSQESGTGPEQYF.